The 22 T cell receptor beta chains given below trace back to one sample, sequenced in a study of CD8+CD57+ T cells in acquired aplastic anemia. For CDR3 and TCR beta VDJ profiling, genomic DNA was the template used. TCRdb re-called the reads with MiXCR, one entry per CDR3 protein. This sample has approximately 170,000 distinct CDR3 sequences; 40% to 55% occur once, and the top ten carry about 2.9%. CD8+CD57+ cell expansion, shown by flow cytometry, had occurred in the patients selected for sequencing. Sequencing was carried out using sorted CD4+, CD8+, or CD8+CD57+ T cells (not recorded which) from PBMCs. All receptors come from a human donor with aplastic anemia.

In nucleotides, the CDR3 is TGTGCCACCAGCAGGGGACAGCGATACAACACTGAAGCTTTCTTT. It yields the protein CATSRGQRYNTEAFF. The genes are TRBV15 and TRBJ1-1, with 7 bases fitting TRBD1. The CDR3 contains 15 residues. The trim removed 3 bases at V and 2 bases at J, leaving 6 bases unmatched. In germline, CDR1 is LNHNV, CDR2 YYDKDF (reference sequence).

In regard to this clonotype: Lacking the conserved final phenylalanine or tryptophan, this CDR3 likely reflects a read error. No DNA is shown, since the ends of the CDR3 on it are uncertain; the CDR3 is the one TCRdb lists. The CDR3 region is CASSFAALL. The chain carries TRBV6-6 and TRBJ2-7. Both ends counted, the CDR3 spans 9 residues. CDR1 is MNHNY and CDR2 is SVGAGI in the germline V gene (reference sequence).

This chain connects TRBV10-3 to TRBJ2-7; 12 bases fit TRBD2. The ends lost 10 bases at V and 8 bases at J; junction bases unmatched: 6. The length of the CDR3 is 12 residues. Germline assignment: CDR1 ENHRY and CDR2 SYGVKD. CDR3 nucleotide sequence: TGTGCCACGCGGACTAGCGGGGTTAAGCAGTACTTC. This gives the protein CATRTSGVKQYF.

The CDR3 nucleotides are TGTGCCAGCAGTGACAGGAGCAGGGCTGATGAGCAGTTCTTC. Protein product: CASSDRSRADEQFF. The chain links TRBV25-1 to TRBJ2-1; D is possibly TRBD1 (5 bases). V was trimmed by 3 bases and J by 8 bases, leaving 14 bases between them. CDR3 length equals 14 residues. The germline gives CDR1 MGHDK, CDR2 SYGVNS.

This clonotype was observed a handful of times. The chain carries TRBV11-2 and TRBJ2-1; 12 bases line up with TRBD2. CDR1 is SGHAT, CDR2 FQNNGV, per germline. The junction had 3 bases not matched to a gene; V was cut back by 4 bases and J by 2 bases. The CDR3 is made up of 16 amino acids. Here the CDR3 reads CASSSGLAGPYNEQFF. The CDR3 DNA follows: TGTGCCAGCAGCTCCGGACTAGCGGGACCCTACAATGAGCAGTTCTTC. The full variable domain, in which reference TRBV11-2 and TRBJ2-1 provide the parts outside the CDR3, is EAGVAQSPRYKIIEKRQSVAFWCNPISGHATLYWYQQILGQGPKLLIQFQNNGVVDDSQLPKDRFSAERLKGVDSTLKIQPAKLEDSAVYLCASSSGLAGPYNEQFFGPGTRLTVL.

In regard to this clonotype: One end of the junction does not line up with germline, which may come from a read error. This chain links TRBV6-2 or TRBV6-3 with TRBJ1-1; no definite D call. This CDR3 is 16 amino acids long. The germline V gene encodes CDR1 MNHEY and CDR2 SVGEGT. As DNA, the CDR3 is TGTGCCGGCAGTAACAGTCCCTACAAGCCGAACACTGAAGCTTTCTTT. This codes for CAGSNSPYKPNTEAFF.

CDR3 region: CASTAMEGNNSPLHF. The CDR3 DNA sequence: TGTGCCAGTACCGCTATGGAAGGAAATAATTCACCCCTCCACTTT. This chain links TRBV19 with TRBJ1-6; D ambiguous. Per the germline V gene, CDR1 is LNHDA and CDR2 is SQIVND (reference sequence). V was clipped by 7 bases and J by 5 bases, with 15 bases between them. The CDR3 is 15 amino acids.

This clonotype came up many times. The gene calls are TRBV20-1 and TRBJ2-3; D gene unclear. CDR1 and CDR2 from the germline V gene are DFQATT and SNEGSKA (reference sequence). V gave up 3 bases and J gave up 4 bases, with 8 bases separating them. This CDR3 comprises 12 residues. The DNA of the CDR3 is TGCAGTGCTAGCGGGTCTTCAGATACGCAGTATTTT. Translating it yields CSASGSSDTQYF.

This clonotype was found many times. CDR3 sequence: CASSYMVAYNSPLHF. DNA for the CDR3: TGTGCCAGCAGTTACATGGTCGCCTATAATTCACCCCTCCACTTT. This chain joins TRBV6-5 and TRBJ1-6; D not certain. The CDR3 has 15 residues. Trimming removed 2 bases at V and 2 bases at J, with 7 bases between. Germline loops: CDR1 MNHEY, CDR2 SVGAGI.

With regard to this clonotype: Given the absence of the conserved phenylalanine or tryptophan at the CDR3 end, a read error is likely. The chain is built from TRBV15 and TRBJ1-2; D is undetermined. Germline CDR1 reads LNHNV; CDR2 reads YYDKDF (reference sequence). Trimming pared 1 base from V and 0 bases from J, leaving 9 bases between. The CDR3 is 15 amino acids. The CDR3 region has the DNA TGTGCCACCAGCAGAGTACCGGAGTCTAACTATGGCTACACCTCC. This sequence encodes CATSRVPESNYGYTS.

The chain carries TRBV9 and TRBJ1-1, with unresolved D. V lost 0 bases, J lost 7 bases, and 16 bases lay in between. This CDR3 is 15 amino acids long. The germline V gene has CDR1 SGDLS and CDR2 YYNGEE. In nucleotides, the CDR3 is TGTGCCAGCAGCGTAGATCCGGGGATAATCAGTGAAGCTTTCTTT. Its protein is CASSVDPGIISEAFF.

This clonotype has a count of ten or more. The chain carries TRBV6-1 and TRBJ2-7, with D possibly matching TRBD1 (7 bases). CDR3 size: 15 residues. V was shortened by 6 bases and J by 3 bases, with 18 bases between the two germline ends. Germline lookup yields CDR1 MNHNS and CDR2 SASEGT. The CDR3 region is CASRRRTQGGYEQYF. The CDR3 nucleotides read TGTGCCAGCAGGAGGAGGACCCAGGGGGGCTACGAGCAGTACTTC.

The genes are TRBV7-8 and TRBJ1-6, with D hard to call. The germline V and J ends were trimmed by 3 bases and 5 bases, with 8 bases remaining between them. The CDR3 sequence is 14 residues long. Germline V gene data show CDR1 as SGHVS and CDR2 as FQNEAQ. The CDR3, as DNA: TGTGCCAGCAGCTTGGCCGGACATAATTCACCCCTCCACTTT. Protein: CASSLAGHNSPLHF.

The chain has TRBV7-3 and TRBJ1-2; D gene uncertain. The CDR3 is 12 residues long. Trimming left V 5 bases short and J 4 bases short, with 8 bases between. Germline V lookup: CDR1 SGHTA, CDR2 FQGTGA. The chain's CDR3 is CASSQAGYGYTF. CDR3 sequence (DNA): TGTGCCAGCAGCCAGGCAGGCTATGGCTACACCTTC. Full variable domain (remainder filled in from reference TRBV7-3 and TRBJ1-2): GAGVSQTPSNKVTEKGKYVELRCDPISGHTALYWYRQSLGQGPEFLIYFQGTGAADDSGLPNDRFFAVRPEGSVSTLKIQRTERGDSAVYLCASSQAGYGYTFGSGTRLTVV.

To note about this clonotype: The junction shows a germline mismatch at one end, possibly a read error. V usage is TRBV29-1 and J usage is TRBJ1-1; D not resolved. Germline lookup yields CDR1 SQVTM and CDR2 ANQGSEA. The CDR3 is 13 amino acids. CDR3 nucleotide sequence: TGCAGCGTGCTAAGGAGGGAAAACACTGGAGCTTTCTTT. Protein product: CSVLRRENTGAFF.

The table lists this clonotype with a few counts. Germline and junction disagree at one end, which may indicate a read error. The rearrangement uses TRBV10-3 and TRBJ2-2; possible D gene TRBD2, 5 bases. CDR1 and CDR2 from the germline V gene are ENHRY and SYGVKD. The CDR3 is made up of 14 amino acids. CDR3 nucleotides: TGTGCCACCCGTGGCGGTATTAACACCGGGGAGCCGTTTTTT. This gives the protein CATRGGINTGEPFF.

The rearrangement links TRBV24-1 to TRBJ2-2; tentative D call: TRBD1 (6 bases). Trimming removed 3 bases from V and 6 bases from J, with 10 bases in between. The CDR3 loop spans 14 amino acids. Germline lookup yields CDR1 KGHDR and CDR2 SFDVKD. The CDR3 is CATSDHRASGELFF. The CDR3 DNA is TGTGCCACCAGTGATCACAGGGCTTCCGGGGAGCTGTTTTTT.

The J gene is TRBJ2-7, the V gene TRBV7-8, with D maybe TRBD2 (6 bases). The germline V and J ends were trimmed by 9 bases and 3 bases, with 15 bases remaining between them. The germline gives CDR1 SGHVS, CDR2 FQNEAQ. The CDR3 extends over 13 amino acids. CDR3 sequence (DNA): TGTGCCAGTAGTACCCGGGACTTCTACGAGCAGTACTTC. The encoded protein is CASSTRDFYEQYF.

In its sample, this clonotype was seen many times. V and J are TRBV12-3 or TRBV12-4 and TRBJ2-5; 7 bases fit TRBD2. The CDR3 length is 15 residues. The J segment lost 3 bases and the V segment lost 0 bases, leaving 4 bases of the junction unmatched. CDR3 in amino acids: CASSLASGSKETQYF. CDR3 sequence (DNA): TGTGCCAGCAGTTTAGCTAGCGGGTCTAAAGAGACCCAGTACTTC.

CDR3 in DNA: TGTGCCACCAGTGAACCTCTGTGGGACAAGTCTTCACCCCTCCACTTT. It encodes CATSEPLWDKSSPLHF. The chain couples TRBV24-1 to TRBJ1-6; tentative D call: TRBD1 (6 bases). The CDR3 loop spans 16 amino acids. V lost 4 bases and J lost 9, with 18 bases in between. From germline, CDR1 is KGHDR and CDR2 SFDVKD.

CDR3 DNA sequence: TGTGCCACCAGCAGAGGTTTTAGGACAGGGGGCCAAGAGACCCAGTACTTC. This gives the protein CATSRGFRTGGQETQYF. This chain joins TRBV15 and TRBJ2-5, with 10 bases that match TRBD1. The trim removed 1 base at V and 1 base at J, leaving 6 bases unmatched. The CDR3 has 17 residues. CDR1 is LNHNV, CDR2 YYDKDF, per germline (reference sequence).

The gene calls are TRBV6-6 and TRBJ2-3, with 8 bases matching TRBD2. The CDR3 runs 16 residues. The ends lost 0 bases at V and 0 bases at J; junction bases unmatched: 2. Germline V gene lookup returns CDR1 MNHNY and CDR2 SVGAGI (reference sequence). The CDR3 spells CASSYSIAGSTDTQYF. The DNA of the CDR3 is TGTGCCAGCAGTTACTCTATAGCGGGAAGCACAGATACGCAGTATTTT.